These 23 T cell receptor beta chains were sequenced from one sample in a study of T cells expressing NK-cell markers. For each CDR3 protein, TCRdb gives one entry from its re-call of the 5' RACE reads, without DNA. This sample's clone table lists 500,000 to 700,000 distinct CDR3 sequences. The specimen sequenced was blood T cells: a sorted CD56 or NKG2C T cell subset, CD4+ or CD8+ T cells, or bulk PBMC T cells (not recorded which). These receptors were collected from a man aged 18 to 29 in good health.

This chain joins TRBV29-1 and TRBJ2-3; TCRdb reports TRBD2, a call that lacks DNA to check it against. The CDR3 spans 13 residues. In germline, CDR1 is SQVTM, CDR2 ANQGSEA. CDR3 in amino acids: CSALAESTDTQYF.

The V and J genes are TRBV2 and TRBJ2-5. Germline V gives CDR1 SNHLY, CDR2 FYNNEI. The CDR3 extends over 13 amino acids. The CDR3: CASSGIDQETQYF.

The chain uses TRBV12-3 or TRBV12-4 and TRBJ2-1; TCRdb proposes TRBD1, but this gene call is untestable without DNA. This CDR3 has 15 amino acids. CDR3 in amino acids: CASSLLGQGPHEQFF.

The chain carries TRBV5-1 and TRBJ1-1. The CDR3 is 14 residues long. Germline V lookup: CDR1 SGHRS, CDR2 YFSETQ. This CDR3 is CASGPWSPNTEAFF.

V and J are TRBV11-2 and TRBJ2-1; the TCRdb D gene call, TRBD2, has no DNA to confirm it. The germline V gene encodes CDR1 SGHAT and CDR2 FQNNGV. This CDR3 is 16 amino acids long. This chain's CDR3 is CASSSIAGGKGFEQFF.

The V gene is TRBV13, the J gene TRBJ2-3; TCRdb's D call of TRBD1 is untestable without DNA. Looked up from germline, CDR1 is PRHDT and CDR2 is FYEKMQ (reference sequence). This CDR3 comprises 16 residues. The CDR3 loop is CASRTGQGDYTDTQYF.

CDR3 region: CAISESTGLGGAQPQHF. The J gene is TRBJ1-5, the V gene TRBV10-3. This CDR3 is built from 17 residues. Germline CDR1 and CDR2: ENHRY and SYGVKD.

The V and J genes are TRBV15 and TRBJ2-1; TCRdb lists TRBD1, though no DNA is available to test this call. Per germline, CDR1 LNHNV and CDR2 YYDKDF (reference sequence). The CDR3 runs 17 residues. The CDR3 loop reads CATSRGPSKGTVNEQFF.

This chain links TRBV20-1 with TRBJ2-5; the D gene TCRdb calls, TRBD2, cannot be checked with no DNA. This CDR3 spans 14 amino acids. The V gene's germline CDR1 is DFQATT and CDR2 SNEGSKA (reference sequence). CDR3 amino acids: CSASRLVGLETQYF.

The chain couples TRBV12-3 or TRBV12-4 to TRBJ2-1; TCRdb selects TRBD1, and the lack of DNA leaves this call unchecked. This CDR3 contains 13 residues. The CDR3 region is CASTLSLPLPQFF.

The V gene is TRBV18, the J gene TRBJ2-3. CDR1 and CDR2 (germline): KGHSH, LQKENI. The CDR3 length is 15 residues. The CDR3 loop reads CASSPPAAGSGTQYF.

This chain connects TRBV29-1 to TRBJ1-2; TCRdb's assignment of TRBD1 cannot be checked, as there is no DNA. The CDR3 contains 11 residues. Germline CDR1 is SQVTM and CDR2 is ANQGSEA. This chain's CDR3 is CRPGSGYGYTF.

This rearrangement joins TRBV20-1 to TRBJ2-7; the D gene TCRdb calls, TRBD1, cannot be checked with no DNA. The germline CDR1 and CDR2 sequences are DFQATT and SNEGSKA (reference sequence). The CDR3 is 17 residues long. CDR3: CSARDLAGAKAVYEQYF.

The chain links TRBV12-3 or TRBV12-4 to TRBJ2-1; TCRdb lists TRBD2, though no DNA is available to test this call. The CDR3 is 15 amino acids. The CDR3 here is CASSPGLAGGFEQFF.

This chain's CDR3 is CASSLARDSGTQYF. This chain links TRBV5-1 with TRBJ2-5; TCRdb returns TRBD2, unconfirmable since there is no DNA. Looked up from germline, CDR1 is SGHRS and CDR2 is YFSETQ. The CDR3 extends over 14 amino acids.

V is TRBV25-1 and J is TRBJ2-1; TCRdb proposes TRBD1, but this gene call is untestable without DNA. The CDR3 length is 15 residues. The V gene's germline CDR1 is MGHDK and CDR2 SYGVNS. The CDR3: CASSQGGISYNEQFF.

V is TRBV7-9 and J is TRBJ1-2; TCRdb gives TRBD1 as the D gene, but with no DNA this cannot be confirmed. CDR1 SEHNR and CDR2 FQNEAQ come from the germline V gene (reference sequence). The CDR3 totals 12 residues. The CDR3 reads CASSRDSFIYTF.

The CDR3 reads CSVEVIAAGMADTQYF. The V and J genes are TRBV29-1 and TRBJ2-3; the D call from TCRdb, TRBD2, cannot be confirmed without DNA. The length of the CDR3 is 16 residues. Germline V gene lookup returns CDR1 SQVTM and CDR2 ANQGSEA.

This chain connects TRBV5-1 to TRBJ2-1; TCRdb picks TRBD2, but there is no DNA to check that call. The germline V gene has CDR1 SGHRS and CDR2 YFSETQ. This CDR3 spans 17 amino acids. This chain's CDR3 is CASSFGGSGRLINEQFF.

The chain couples TRBV20-1 to TRBJ2-1. The CDR3 spans 13 residues. The V gene's germline CDR1 is DFQATT and CDR2 SNEGSKA (reference sequence). The CDR3 sequence is CSGSLGIYNEQFF.

The chain joins TRBV7-2 to TRBJ1-5; without DNA, the TCRdb call of TRBD1 cannot be checked. The CDR3 loop spans 15 amino acids. Germline V gene sequence: CDR1 SGHTA, CDR2 FQGNSA. The CDR3 loop is CASSRQGEGGQPQHF.

The chain uses TRBV12-3 or TRBV12-4 and TRBJ1-2; the TCRdb call, TRBD1, lacks DNA for checking. The CDR3 extends over 14 amino acids. The CDR3 loop reads CASSFPGRMYGYTF.

This chain connects TRBV3-1 to TRBJ2-7; TCRdb names TRBD1, which stays unverified in the absence of DNA. The CDR3 is 20 residues long. Germline values: CDR1 LGHDT, CDR2 YNNKEL (reference sequence). This CDR3 is CASSQEGPDLDRLRAYEQYF.